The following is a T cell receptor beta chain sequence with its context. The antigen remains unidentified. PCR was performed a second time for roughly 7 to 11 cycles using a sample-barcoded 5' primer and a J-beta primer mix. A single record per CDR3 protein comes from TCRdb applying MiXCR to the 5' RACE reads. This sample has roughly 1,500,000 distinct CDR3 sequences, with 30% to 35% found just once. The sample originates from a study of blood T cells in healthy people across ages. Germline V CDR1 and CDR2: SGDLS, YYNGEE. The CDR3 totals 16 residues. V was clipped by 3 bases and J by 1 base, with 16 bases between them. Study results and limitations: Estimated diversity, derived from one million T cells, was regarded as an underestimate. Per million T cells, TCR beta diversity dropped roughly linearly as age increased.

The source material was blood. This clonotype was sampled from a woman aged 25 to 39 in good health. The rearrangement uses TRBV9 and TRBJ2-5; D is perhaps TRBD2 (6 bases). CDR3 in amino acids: CASSGSWGETQETQYF. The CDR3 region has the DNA TGTGCCAGCAGCGGCAGTTGGGGGGAGACCCAAGAGACCCAGTACTTC.